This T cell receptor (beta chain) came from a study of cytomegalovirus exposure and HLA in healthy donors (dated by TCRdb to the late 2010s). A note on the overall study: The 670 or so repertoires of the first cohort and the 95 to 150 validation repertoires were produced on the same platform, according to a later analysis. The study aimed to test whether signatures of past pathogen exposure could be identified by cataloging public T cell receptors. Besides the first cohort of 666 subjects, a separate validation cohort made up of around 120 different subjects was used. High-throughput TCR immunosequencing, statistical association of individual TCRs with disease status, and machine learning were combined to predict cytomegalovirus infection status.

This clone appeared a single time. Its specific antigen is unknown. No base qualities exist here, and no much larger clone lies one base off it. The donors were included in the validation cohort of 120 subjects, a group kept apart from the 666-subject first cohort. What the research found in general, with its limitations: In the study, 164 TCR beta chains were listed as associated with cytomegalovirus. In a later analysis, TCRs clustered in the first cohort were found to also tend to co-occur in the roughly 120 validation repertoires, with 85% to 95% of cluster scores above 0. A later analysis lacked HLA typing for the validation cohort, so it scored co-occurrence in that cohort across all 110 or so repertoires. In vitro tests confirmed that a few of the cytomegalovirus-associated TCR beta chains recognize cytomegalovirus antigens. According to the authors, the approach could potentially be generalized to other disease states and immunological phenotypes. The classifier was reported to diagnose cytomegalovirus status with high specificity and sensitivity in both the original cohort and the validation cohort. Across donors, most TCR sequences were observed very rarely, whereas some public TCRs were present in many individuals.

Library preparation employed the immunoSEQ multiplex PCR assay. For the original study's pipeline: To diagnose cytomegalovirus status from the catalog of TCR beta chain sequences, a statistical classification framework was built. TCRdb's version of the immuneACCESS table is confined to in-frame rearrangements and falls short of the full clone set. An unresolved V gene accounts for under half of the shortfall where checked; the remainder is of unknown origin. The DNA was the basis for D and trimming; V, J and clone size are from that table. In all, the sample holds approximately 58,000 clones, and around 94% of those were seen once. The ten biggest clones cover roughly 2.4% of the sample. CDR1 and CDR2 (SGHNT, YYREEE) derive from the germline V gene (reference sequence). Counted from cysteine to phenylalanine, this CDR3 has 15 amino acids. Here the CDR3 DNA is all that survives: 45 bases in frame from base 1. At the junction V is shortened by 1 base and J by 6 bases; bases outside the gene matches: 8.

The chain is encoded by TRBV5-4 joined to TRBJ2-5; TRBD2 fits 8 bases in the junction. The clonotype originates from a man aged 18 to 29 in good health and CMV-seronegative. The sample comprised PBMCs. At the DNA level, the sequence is TGTGCCAGCAGCTTGTACCAGCGGGAGCACCAGACCCAGTACTTC. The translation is CASSLYQREHQTQYF.